The 18 T cell receptor beta chains in this list originate from one sample, sequenced in a study of T cell clonotyping in hematopoietic cell transplantation (TCRdb year 2021). Preparation of the library involved the immunoSEQ multiplex PCR assay. The table was pulled from immuneACCESS by TCRdb, which kept in-frame rearrangements only. Such tables lose some clones; where checked, under half of the loss comes from unresolved V genes, and the rest has no known cause. The sample table contains under 20,000 clones; only one count was recorded for roughly 80% of them. In total, the top ten clones hold around 17% of the sample. This specimen's time point label, per the study, means: recipient sample about 28 days before transplant, after cytoreduction. The specimen was peripheral blood mononuclear cells, collected before stem cell transplant. All receptors come from a man between 60 and 70 years old with acute myeloid leukemia. Some clones in this sample may be carry-over from other donors' samples.

The chain recombines TRBV11-3 with TRBJ1-1, with TRBD1 matching 8 bases. CDR1 and CDR2 (germline): SGHNT, YENEEA. V lost 4 bases, J lost 7 bases, and 11 bases stayed unmatched. The CDR3 contains 15 residues. The CDR3 loop reads CASSSGDWTGLEAFF. In nucleotides, the CDR3 is TGTGCCAGCAGCTCGGGCGATTGGACAGGGCTTGAAGCTTTCTTT. Filled out from reference TRBV11-3 and TRBJ1-1, the complete variable domain reads EAGVVQSPRYKIIEKKQPVAFWCNPISGHNTLYWYLQNLGQGPELLIRYENEEAVDDSQLPKDRFSAERLKGVDSTLKIQPAELGDSAVYLCASSSGDWTGLEAFFGQGTRLTVV.

The V gene is TRBV18, the J gene TRBJ2-5; possibly TRBD1 for D (6 bases). V was cut by 6 bases and J by 1 base, with 15 bases left in between. The CDR3 runs to 15 residues. The V gene's germline CDR1 is KGHSH and CDR2 LQKENI. The CDR3 protein is CASSLGQLLQETQYF. The CDR3 DNA is TGTGCCAGCTCCCTCGGACAGCTGCTCCAAGAGACCCAGTACTTC.

This chain uses TRBV4-3 with TRBJ2-2, with D maybe TRBD1 (5 bases). Looked up from germline, CDR1 is LGHNA and CDR2 is YSLEER. This CDR3 comprises 14 residues. V lost 1 base to trimming and J lost 6 bases, with 9 bases between them. CDR3 in amino acids: CASSQVEGAGELFF. In DNA, the CDR3 is TGCGCCAGCAGCCAAGTCGAAGGGGCCGGGGAGCTGTTTTTT.

V and J are TRBV7-3 and TRBJ1-1; D not resolved. The CDR3 covers 15 residues. V lost 2 bases to trimming and J lost 1 base, with 11 bases between them. The germline V gene has CDR1 SGHTA and CDR2 FQGTGA. This CDR3 is CASSLYAGANTEAFF. CDR3 DNA sequence: TGTGCCAGCAGCTTATATGCAGGAGCGAACACTGAAGCTTTCTTT.

The chain joins TRBV2 to TRBJ2-3, with 7 bases matching TRBD2. Losses at the gene ends were 4 bases for V and 1 base for J; bases not matched to a gene: 5. Germline CDR1 is SNHLY and CDR2 is FYNNEI. The CDR3 is 15 residues long. The CDR3 DNA sequence: TGTGCCAGCAGTGCCCGGAGCGGGGGCACAGATACGCAGTATTTT. Encoded protein: CASSARSGGTDTQYF. Full variable domain (outside the CDR3, taken from reference TRBV2 and TRBJ2-3): EPEVTQTPSHQVTQMGQEVILRCVPISNHLYFYWYRQILGQKVEFLVSFYNNEISEKSEIFDDQFSVERPDGSNFTLKIRSTKLEDSAMYFCASSARSGGTDTQYFGPGTRLTVL.

The rearrangement joins TRBV7-9 to TRBJ2-7, with TRBD1 matching 9 bases. Germline lookup yields CDR1 SEHNR and CDR2 FQNEAQ (reference sequence). Germline trimming cut 5 bases from V and 4 bases from J; bases unmatched to any gene: 12. The CDR3 covers 16 residues. CDR3 coding DNA: TGTGCCAGCAGCCCGTCCCCGGGACAGGGAATTTACGAGCAGTACTTC. Amino acids: CASSPSPGQGIYEQYF. Filled out from reference TRBV7-9 and TRBJ2-7, the complete variable domain reads DTGVSQNPRHKITKRGQNVTFRCDPISEHNRLYWYRQTLGQGPEFLTYFQNEAQLEKSRLLSDRFSAERPKGSFSTLEIQRTEQGDSAMYLCASSPSPGQGIYEQYFGPGTRLTVT.

V and J are TRBV19 and TRBJ2-5, with 8 bases that match TRBD1. This CDR3 has 15 residues. V trimming: 6 bases; J trimming: 2 bases; junction bases outside the gene matches: 8. Germline V gene data show CDR1 as LNHDA and CDR2 as SQIVND (reference sequence). CDR3 residues: CASSPTGGLQETQYF. The CDR3 nucleotides read TGTGCCAGTAGCCCCACAGGGGGGCTTCAAGAGACCCAGTACTTC.

V and J are TRBV13 and TRBJ2-2, with D hard to call. V was shortened by 2 bases and J by 5 bases, with 12 bases between the two germline ends. The CDR3 runs 15 residues. The germline CDR1 and CDR2 sequences are PRHDT and FYEKMQ (reference sequence). CDR3 loop: CASSLPTIGTGELFF. CDR3 DNA: TGTGCCAGCAGCTTACCTACGATTGGAACCGGGGAGCTGTTTTTT.

V usage is TRBV5-6 and J usage is TRBJ2-2, with a tentative D call TRBD1 (6 bases). The CDR3 length is 14 residues. The V and J ends lost 3 bases and 3 bases respectively, with 9 bases between them. Germline values: CDR1 SGHDT, CDR2 YYEEEE. CDR3 nucleotides: TGTGCCAGCAGCTCGACAGGCTACACCGGGGAGCTGTTTTTT. Its translation: CASSSTGYTGELFF.

This rearrangement joins TRBV7-9 to TRBJ2-5, with D perhaps matching TRBD2 (6 bases). The CDR3 covers 13 residues. V shed 3 bases and J shed 3 bases, with 8 bases lying between them. The V gene's germline CDR1 is SEHNR and CDR2 FQNEAQ (reference sequence). This CDR3 reads CASSFSGEETQYF. In nucleotides, the CDR3 is TGTGCCAGCAGCTTTTCGGGAGAAGAGACCCAGTACTTC.

In its sample, this clone was seen a few times. The chain combines TRBV10-3 with TRBJ1-5; TRBD1 aligns across 12 bases. The CDR3 extends over 17 amino acids. Germline V CDR1 and CDR2: ENHRY, SYGVKD. After removal of 3 bases from V and 5 bases from J, the junction contained 8 bases not matched to a gene. CDR3: CAISDQRGQGADQPQHF. In DNA, the CDR3 is TGTGCCATCAGTGACCAGCGGGGACAGGGGGCAGATCAGCCCCAGCATTTT.

This rearrangement joins TRBV28 to TRBJ1-6; 7 positions match TRBD1. Germline CDR1 and CDR2: MDHEN and SYDVKM. The V and J ends lost 6 bases and 5 bases, in that order; junction bases with no gene match: 7. This CDR3 is 15 amino acids long. The CDR3 region is CASRQRQGDNSPLHF. In DNA, the CDR3 is TGTGCCAGCAGACAAAGACAGGGCGATAATTCACCCCTCCACTTT.

About this clone: The junction shows a germline mismatch at one end, possibly a read error. The chain employs TRBV4-3 and TRBJ1-2; TRBD1 matches 7 bases. Germline V gene data show CDR1 as LGHNA and CDR2 as YSLEER. The CDR3 spans 15 residues. CDR3: CASGHRGVNNYGYTF. DNA of the CDR3: TGCGCCAGCGGCCACAGGGGAGTGAATAACTATGGCTACACCTTC.

The chain is built from TRBV4-2 and TRBJ1-4; D possibly corresponds to TRBD1 (5 bases). Germline CDR1 and CDR2: LGHNA and YNFKEQ. This CDR3 is 16 amino acids long. V dropped 0 bases and J dropped 0 bases, with 8 bases sitting between them. CDR3 sequence: CASSQDSGATNEKLFF. The CDR3 bases are TGTGCCAGCAGCCAAGATTCGGGGGCAACTAATGAAAAACTGTTTTTT.

This clone was observed a handful of times. The chain carries TRBV4-3 and TRBJ2-1; no clear D. This CDR3 is built from 14 residues. Deletions cut 0 bases from V and 6 bases from J, with 9 bases between. CDR1 is LGHNA, CDR2 YSLEER, per germline. CDR3 residues: CASSQDVAANEQFF. For the CDR3, the DNA is TGCGCCAGCAGCCAAGATGTCGCGGCCAATGAGCAGTTCTTC.

The chain links TRBV27 to TRBJ1-2; tentatively, D is TRBD1 (6 bases). Germline V CDR1 and CDR2: MNHEY, SMNVEV (reference sequence). Trimming took 5 bases from V and 0 from J, leaving 31 bases between them. This CDR3 comprises 21 residues. This CDR3 reads CASSPISGAQTQLFSNYGYTF. CDR3 DNA sequence: TGTGCCAGCAGTCCTATCTCGGGGGCGCAGACTCAACTATTTTCTAACTATGGCTACACCTTC.

V is TRBV5-8 and J is TRBJ2-4; D is unclear. Trimming took 0 bases from V and 0 from J, leaving 10 bases between them. Germline V gene lookup returns CDR1 SGHTS and CDR2 YDEGEE. The CDR3 is 16 residues long. The CDR3 region is CASSLAMFIAKNIQYF. The CDR3, as DNA: TGTGCCAGCAGCTTGGCCATGTTCATAGCCAAAAACATTCAGTACTTC.

The rearrangement joins TRBV4-2 to TRBJ2-2; 9 bases are shared with TRBD2. Trimming cost V 1 base and J 5 bases; bases outside gene matches: 8. In germline, CDR1 is LGHNA, CDR2 YNFKEQ. The CDR3 has 17 residues. CDR3 in DNA: TGTGCCAGCAGCCAAGGAAACTCCGGACTAGCGACCGGGGAGCTGTTTTTT. Protein product: CASSQGNSGLATGELFF.